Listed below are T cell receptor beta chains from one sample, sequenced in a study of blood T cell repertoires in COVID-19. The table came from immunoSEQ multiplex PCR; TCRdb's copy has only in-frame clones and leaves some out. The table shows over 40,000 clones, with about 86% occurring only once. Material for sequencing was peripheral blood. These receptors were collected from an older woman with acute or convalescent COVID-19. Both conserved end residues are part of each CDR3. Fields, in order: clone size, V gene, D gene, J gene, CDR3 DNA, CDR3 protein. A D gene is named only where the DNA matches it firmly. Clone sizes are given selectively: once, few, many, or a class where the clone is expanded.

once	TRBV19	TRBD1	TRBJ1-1	TGTGCCAGTAGTATAACAGGGGCGGCGAACACTGAAGCTTTCTTT	CASSITGAANTEAFF
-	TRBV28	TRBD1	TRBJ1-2	TGTGCCAGCACGGGACAGGACTGGGGCTACACCTTC	CASTGQDWGYTF
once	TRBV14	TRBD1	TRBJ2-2	TGTGCCAGCAGCCACGCGCGAACAGGGGGATGGGGCACCGGGGAGCTGTTTTTT	CASSHARTGGWGTGELFF
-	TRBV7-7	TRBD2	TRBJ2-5	TGTGCTAGCAGCTTCGGCGGGGGGGCCCAGGAGACCCAGTACTTC	CASSFGGGAQETQYF
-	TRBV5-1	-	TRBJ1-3	TGCGCCAGCAGCTCCGGCTCGGGAGGAAACACCATATATTTT	CASSSGSGGNTIYF
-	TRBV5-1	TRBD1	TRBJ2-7	TGCGCCAGCAGCATAGCCGGGACAGGGGCCTACGAGCAGTACTTC	CASSIAGTGAYEQYF
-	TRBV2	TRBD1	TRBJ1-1	TGTGCCAGCAGTGTAGAGGGGGCCCCAATTAAGGCTTTCTTT	CASSVEGAPIKAFF
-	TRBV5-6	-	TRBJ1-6	TGTGCCAGCGAAGTCGCTGGCGGCCATAATTCACCCCTCCACTTT	CASEVAGGHNSPLHF
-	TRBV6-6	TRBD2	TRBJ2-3	TGTGCCAGCAGTTACCTTCGACTAGCATCGGATACGCAGTATTTT	CASSYLRLASDTQYF
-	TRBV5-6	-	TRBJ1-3	TGTGCCAGCAGCTTGATAGTAAGCTCTGGAAACACCATATATTTT	CASSLIVSSGNTIYF
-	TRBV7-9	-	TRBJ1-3	TGTGCCAGCAGCTCCACAACCGCCTTAACTGGAAACACCATATATTTT	CASSSTTALTGNTIYF
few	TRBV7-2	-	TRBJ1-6	TGTGCCAGCAGCTTAGATCTGCGAGTGCATGGCCTCCACTTT	CASSLDLRVHGLHF
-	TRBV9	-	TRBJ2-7	TGTGCCAGCAGCTACGGTTGGAGCGCCGGCTACGAGCAGTACTTC	CASSYGWSAGYEQYF
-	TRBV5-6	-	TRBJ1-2	TGTGCCAGCAGCTTGGGAGGGCTGAATGGCTACACCTTC	CASSLGGLNGYTF
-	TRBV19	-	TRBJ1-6	TGTGCCAGTAGTGGGGGGGTGGAGAATTCACCCCTCCACTTT	CASSGGVENSPLHF
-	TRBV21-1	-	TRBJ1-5	TGTGCCAGCAGCAAAAGGGGGGACAGCGGCAATCAGCCCCAGCATTTT	CASSKRGDSGNQPQHF
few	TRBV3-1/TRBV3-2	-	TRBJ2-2	TGTGCCAGCAGCCAAGAGAAGCTCGCGAACACCGGGGAGCTGTTTTTT	CASSQEKLANTGELFF
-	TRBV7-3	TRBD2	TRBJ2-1	TGTGCCAGCAGCTTAACAGGGACTAGATCGAATGAGCAGTTCTTC	CASSLTGTRSNEQFF
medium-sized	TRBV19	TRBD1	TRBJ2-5	TGTGCCAGTAGTTCCGACCGGGACAGACAAGAGACCCAGTACTTC	CASSSDRDRQETQYF
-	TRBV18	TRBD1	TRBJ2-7	TGTGCCAGCTCACCGGGGACAGGGGGAGGTTACGAGCAGTACTTC	CASSPGTGGGYEQYF
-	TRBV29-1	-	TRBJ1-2	TGCAGCGTTGAAAGGGGTAACTATGGCTACACCTTC	CSVERGNYGYTF
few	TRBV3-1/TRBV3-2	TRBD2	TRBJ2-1	TGTGCCAGCAGCCAAGATAAACTAGCGGGGTACAATGAGCAGTTCTTC	CASSQDKLAGYNEQFF
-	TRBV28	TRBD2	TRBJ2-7	TGTGCCAGCATTGACCAAGCGGGGGATTCCTACGAGCAGTACTTC	CASIDQAGDSYEQYF
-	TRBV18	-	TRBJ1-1	TGTGCCAGCTCACCACCGTTATTCACAGAGCCTTTGAACACTGAAGCTTTCTTT	CASSPPLFTEPLNTEAFF
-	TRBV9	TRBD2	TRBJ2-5	TGTGCCAGCAGCCCCCCCGGGACTAGCGAGACCCAGTACTTC	CASSPPGTSETQYF
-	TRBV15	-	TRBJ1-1	TGTGCCACCAGCAGACCCCGATACCGACAGCGGGCCAATCAGAACACTGAAGCTTTCTTT	CATSRPRYRQRANQNTEAFF
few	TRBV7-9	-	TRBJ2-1	TGTGCCAGCAGCTCGCTCCCGTTGTCTAGCTACAATGAGCAGTTCTTC	CASSSLPLSSYNEQFF
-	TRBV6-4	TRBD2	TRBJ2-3	TGTGCCAGCAGTGAGGGCGGGGGGGCCACAGATACGCAGTATTTT	CASSEGGGATDTQYF
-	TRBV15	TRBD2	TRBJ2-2	TGTGCCACCGGACTAGCGAGGACCGGGAAGCTGTTTTTT	CATGLARTGKLFF
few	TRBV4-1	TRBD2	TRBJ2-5	TGCGCCAGCAGCCTAAGCGGGGGCCTCCTCATGGAGACCCAGTACTTC	CASSLSGGLLMETQYF
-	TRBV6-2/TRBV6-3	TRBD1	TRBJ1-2	TGTGCCAGCAGTCCAACAGGGGGAATGTTGGAGCACTATGGCTACACCTTC	CASSPTGGMLEHYGYTF
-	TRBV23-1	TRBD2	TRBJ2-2	TGCGCCAGCAGTCAGCTAGCGGGAGGGATTAAGAACACCGGGGAGCTGTTTTTT	CASSQLAGGIKNTGELFF
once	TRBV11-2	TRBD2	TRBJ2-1	TGTGCCAGCAGTCTAACAGCGGGGGGCAATGAGCAGTTCTTC	CASSLTAGGNEQFF
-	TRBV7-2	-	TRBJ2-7	TGTGCCAGCAGCTTAGCGGGGGGGCGCTACGAGCAGTACTTC	CASSLAGGRYEQYF
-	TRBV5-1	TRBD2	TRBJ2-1	TGCGCCAGCAGCTTGGTGATAGCGGGAGCCTACAATGAGCAGTTCTTC	CASSLVIAGAYNEQFF
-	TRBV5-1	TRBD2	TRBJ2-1	TGCGCCAGCAGTCTCTCACTAGCGGGGGTCAATGAGCAGTTCTTC	CASSLSLAGVNEQFF
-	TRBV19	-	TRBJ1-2	TGTGCCAGCACGTGGGGGGAAGGCGGTGGCTACACCTTC	CASTWGEGGGYTF
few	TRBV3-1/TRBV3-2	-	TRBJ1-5	TGTGCCAGCAGCCAAGGGGCGGGACGTAATCAGCCCCAGCATTTT	CASSQGAGRNQPQHF
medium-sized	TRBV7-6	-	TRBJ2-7	TGTGCCAGCAGCTTAAATGCCAGGTTTTGGTACGAGCAGTACTTC	CASSLNARFWYEQYF
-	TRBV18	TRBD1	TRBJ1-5	TGTGCCAGCTCACCAGCCGACAGGGGGTCCGGTCAGCCCCAGCATTTT	CASSPADRGSGQPQHF
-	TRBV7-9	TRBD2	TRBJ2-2	TGTGCCAGCTGGCCGGGGGGAACCGGGGAGCTGTTTTTT	CASWPGGTGELFF
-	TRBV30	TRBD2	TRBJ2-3	TGTGCCTGGAGAACTAGCGGGGGGGGATATACGCAGTATTTT	CAWRTSGGGYTQYF
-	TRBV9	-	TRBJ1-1	TGTGCCAGCAGCGTAGCTGCTGTGACCCCGGGAGAAACTGAAGCTTTCTTT	CASSVAAVTPGETEAFF
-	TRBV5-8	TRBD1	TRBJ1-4	TGTGCCAGCAGCTTCACAGGGGTGTCCAATCGTTTAGGTGAAAAACTGTTTTTT	CASSFTGVSNRLGEKLFF